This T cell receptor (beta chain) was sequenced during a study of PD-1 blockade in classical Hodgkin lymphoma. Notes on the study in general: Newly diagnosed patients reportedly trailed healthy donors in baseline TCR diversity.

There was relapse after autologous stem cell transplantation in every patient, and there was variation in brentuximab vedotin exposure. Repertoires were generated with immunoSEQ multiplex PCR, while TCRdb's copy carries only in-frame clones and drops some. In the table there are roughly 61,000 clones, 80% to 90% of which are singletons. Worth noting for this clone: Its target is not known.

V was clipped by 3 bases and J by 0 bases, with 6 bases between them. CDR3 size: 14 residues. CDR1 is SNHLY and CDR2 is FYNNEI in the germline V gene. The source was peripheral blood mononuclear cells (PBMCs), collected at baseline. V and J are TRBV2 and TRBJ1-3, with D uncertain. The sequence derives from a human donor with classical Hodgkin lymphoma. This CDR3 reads CASSDRHSGNTIYF. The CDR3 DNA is TGTGCCAGCAGTGACCGCCACTCTGGAAACACCATATATTTT.